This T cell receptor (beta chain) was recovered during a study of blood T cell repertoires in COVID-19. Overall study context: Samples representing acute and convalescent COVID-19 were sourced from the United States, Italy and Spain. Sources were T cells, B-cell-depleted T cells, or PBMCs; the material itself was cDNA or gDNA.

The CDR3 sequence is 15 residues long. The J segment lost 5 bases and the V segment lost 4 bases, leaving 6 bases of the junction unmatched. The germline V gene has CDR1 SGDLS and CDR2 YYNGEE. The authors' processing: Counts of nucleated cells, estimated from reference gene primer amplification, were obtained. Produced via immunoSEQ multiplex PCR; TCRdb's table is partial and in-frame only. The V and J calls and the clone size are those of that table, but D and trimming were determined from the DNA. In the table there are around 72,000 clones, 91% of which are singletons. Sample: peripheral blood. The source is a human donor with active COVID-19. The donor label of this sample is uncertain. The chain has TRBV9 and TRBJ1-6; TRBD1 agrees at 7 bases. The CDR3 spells CASSPPGQNNSPLHF. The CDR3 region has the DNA TGTGCCAGCAGCCCCCCGGGACAGAATAATTCACCCCTCCACTTT.